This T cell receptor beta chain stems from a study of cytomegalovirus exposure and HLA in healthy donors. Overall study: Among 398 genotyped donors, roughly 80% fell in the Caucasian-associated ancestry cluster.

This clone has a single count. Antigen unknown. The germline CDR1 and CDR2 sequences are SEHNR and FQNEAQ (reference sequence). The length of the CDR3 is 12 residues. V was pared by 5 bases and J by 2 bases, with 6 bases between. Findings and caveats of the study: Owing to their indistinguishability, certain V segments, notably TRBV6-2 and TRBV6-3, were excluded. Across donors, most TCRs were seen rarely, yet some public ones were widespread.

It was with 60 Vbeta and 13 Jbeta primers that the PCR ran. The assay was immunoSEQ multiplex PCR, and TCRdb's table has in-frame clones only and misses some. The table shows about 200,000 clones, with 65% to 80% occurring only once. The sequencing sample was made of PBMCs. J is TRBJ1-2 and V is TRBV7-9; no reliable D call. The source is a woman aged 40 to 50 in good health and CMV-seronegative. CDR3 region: CASSAGNYGYTF. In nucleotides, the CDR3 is TGTGCCAGCAGCGCGGGGAACTATGGCTACACCTTC.